This TCR beta chain was recovered during a study of regulatory T cells in long-lasting Graves disease. For this clonotype: Its antigen is not known. Just one base apart from a much larger clone, this may be a read error.

Time point defined: newly diagnosed GD, antithyroid drugs for less than 3 months. Construction of the TCR library relied on RNA isolated from PBMCs. In this cohort, patients came from an endocrinology department located in Xi'an, China. Assembly of TCR beta libraries relied on iRepertoire HTBI primers together with Arm-PCR of CDR3 regions. In the source study's methods: Across all samples, more than 60 TRBV segments and roughly 14 TRBJ segments were identified. TCRdb independently ran MiXCR on the multiplex PCR reads; one entry per CDR3 protein. Clone size and V and J calls follow TCRdb, not the original study. The profile shows about 300,000 distinct CDR3 sequences, under 20% of them singletons. Overall study findings and caveats: Persistent disease was associated with favored TRBV28 usage and with favored use of TRBJ1-2 and TRBJ2-5. Researchers reported studying only peripheral blood, not thyroid tissue.

The germline V gene encodes CDR1 MNHEY and CDR2 SVGEGT. The V and J ends lost 11 bases and 0 bases, in that order; junction bases with no gene match: 10. This CDR3 has 14 residues. V gene TRBV6-2 or TRBV6-3 combines with J gene TRBJ2-7; the match to TRBD2 covers 7 bases. This receptor was obtained from a female donor with Graves disease. Sequences were derived from peripheral blood mononuclear cells (PBMCs), sampled at new diagnosis, from a patient treated with antithyroid drugs. The CDR3 sequence: CAGTLAGPSYEQYF. CDR3 in DNA: TGTGCCGGCACCTTAGCGGGTCCCTCCTACGAGCAGTACTTC.